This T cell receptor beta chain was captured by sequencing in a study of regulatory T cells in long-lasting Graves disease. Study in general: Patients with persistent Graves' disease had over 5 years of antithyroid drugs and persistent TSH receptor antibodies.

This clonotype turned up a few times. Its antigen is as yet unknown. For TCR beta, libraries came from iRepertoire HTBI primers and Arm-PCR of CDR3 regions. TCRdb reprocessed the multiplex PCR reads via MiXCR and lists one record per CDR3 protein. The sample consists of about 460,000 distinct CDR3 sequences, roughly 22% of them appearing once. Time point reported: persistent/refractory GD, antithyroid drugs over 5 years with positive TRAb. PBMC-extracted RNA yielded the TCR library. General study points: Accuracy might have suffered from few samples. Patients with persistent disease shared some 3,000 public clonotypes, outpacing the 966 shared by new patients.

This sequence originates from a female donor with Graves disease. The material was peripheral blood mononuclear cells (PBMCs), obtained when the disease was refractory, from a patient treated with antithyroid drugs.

CDR3 in amino acids: CASSGRGLEVHNEQFF. Here the CDR3 DNA reads TGTGCCAGCAGCGGACGGGGACTAGAAGTCCACAATGAGCAGTTCTTC. This chain links TRBV9 with TRBJ2-1; 8 bases fit TRBD2. CDR1 and CDR2 (germline): SGDLS, YYNGEE. After removal of 3 bases from V and 5 bases from J, the junction contained 10 bases not matched to a gene. The CDR3 loop spans 16 amino acids.